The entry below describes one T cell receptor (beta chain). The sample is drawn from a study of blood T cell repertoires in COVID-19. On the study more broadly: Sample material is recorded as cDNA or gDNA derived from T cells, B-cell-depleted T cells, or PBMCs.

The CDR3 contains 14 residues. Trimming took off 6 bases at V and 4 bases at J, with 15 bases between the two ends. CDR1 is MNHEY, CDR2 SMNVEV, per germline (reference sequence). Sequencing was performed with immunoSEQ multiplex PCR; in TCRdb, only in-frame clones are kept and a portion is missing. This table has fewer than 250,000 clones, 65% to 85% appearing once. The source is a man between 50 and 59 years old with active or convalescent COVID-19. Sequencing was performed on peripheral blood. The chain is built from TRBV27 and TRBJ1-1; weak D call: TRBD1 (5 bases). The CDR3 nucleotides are TGTGCCAGCAGACCGGGACTCCGGGGCACTGAAGCTTTCTTT. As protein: CASRPGLRGTEAFF.